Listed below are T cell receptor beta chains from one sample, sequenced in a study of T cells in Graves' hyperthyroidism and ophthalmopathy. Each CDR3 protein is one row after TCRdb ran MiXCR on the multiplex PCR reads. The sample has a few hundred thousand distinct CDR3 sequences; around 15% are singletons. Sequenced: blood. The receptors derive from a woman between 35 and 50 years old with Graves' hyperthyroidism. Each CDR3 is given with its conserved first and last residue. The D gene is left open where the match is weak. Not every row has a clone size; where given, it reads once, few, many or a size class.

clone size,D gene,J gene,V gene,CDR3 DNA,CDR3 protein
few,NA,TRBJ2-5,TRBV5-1,TGCGCCAGCAGCTTGGGCTTCAACCAAGAGACCCAGTACTTC,CASSLGFNQETQYF
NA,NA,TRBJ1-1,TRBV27,TGTGCCAGCAGGAGAGATGGGACTGAAGCTTTCTTT,CASRRDGTEAFF
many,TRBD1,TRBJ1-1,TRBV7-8,TGTGCCAGCAGCTTAGCGAGTATAAGGACAGGGTTGAACACTGAAGCTTTCTTT,CASSLASIRTGLNTEAFF
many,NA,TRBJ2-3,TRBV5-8,TGTGCCAGCAGCTTGGATGTGAGGCGGTCAGATACGCAGTATTTT,CASSLDVRRSDTQYF
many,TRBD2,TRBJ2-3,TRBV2,TGTGCCAGCCGAGGACTAGCCCCCACAGATACGCAGTATTTT,CASRGLAPTDTQYF
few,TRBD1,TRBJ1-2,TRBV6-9,TGTGCCAGCAGTTATGGGACAGGGGGCTCTGGCTACACCTTC,CASSYGTGGSGYTF
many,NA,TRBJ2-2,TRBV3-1,TGTGCCAGCAGGGGTCGGGGCGGCGGGGAGCTGTTTTTT,CASRGRGGGELFF
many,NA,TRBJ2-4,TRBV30,TGTGCCGCCCACGACAGGGACTGGAACATTCAGTACTTC,CAAHDRDWNIQYF
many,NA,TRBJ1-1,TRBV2,TGTGCCAGCAGGGGACCGGGACAATCTGAAGCTTTCTTT,CASRGPGQSEAFF
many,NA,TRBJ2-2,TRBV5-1,TGCGCCAGCCAACGGGAGCCGGGCGGGGAGCTGTTTTTT,CASQREPGGELFF
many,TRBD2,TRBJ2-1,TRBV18,TGTGCCAGCTCAGGGACTAGCGGGACAAGGGATGAGCAGTTCTTC,CASSGTSGTRDEQFF
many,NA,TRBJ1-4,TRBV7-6,TGTGCCAGCAGCGAAAGGGCTTCAACTAATGAAAAACTGTTTTTT,CASSERASTNEKLFF
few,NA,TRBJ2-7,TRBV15,TGTGCCACCAGCAGACAGCCAGGGCTGAGCTCCTACGAGCAGTACTTC,CATSRQPGLSSYEQYF
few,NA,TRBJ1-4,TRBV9,TGTGCCAGCAGCCCGGGGTTCCGGGAAAAACTGTTTTTT,CASSPGFREKLFF
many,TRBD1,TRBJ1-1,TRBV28,TGTGCCAGCAGTTCCCATCCGGGACAGGGGAACACTGAAGCTTTCTTT,CASSSHPGQGNTEAFF
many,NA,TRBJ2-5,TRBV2,TGTGCCAGCAGTCGCGAAGGGGGGCCATTTCAAGAGACCCAGTACTTC,CASSREGGPFQETQYF
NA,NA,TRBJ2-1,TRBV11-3,TGTGCCAGCAGCTTACAGCAGCTTACCCCCTACAATGAGCAGTTCTTC,CASSLQQLTPYNEQFF
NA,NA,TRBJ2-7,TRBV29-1,TGCAGCGTTGAGGGGGAGGAAAAACACGAGCAGTACTTC,CSVEGEEKHEQYF
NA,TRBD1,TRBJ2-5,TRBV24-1,TGTGCCACCAGTGATCCACGGGACAGCTCATGGGAGACCCAGTACTTC,CATSDPRDSSWETQYF
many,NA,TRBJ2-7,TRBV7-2,TGTGCCAGCAGCTTAGGATCTCGAGGGAGTAGGTACGAGCAGTACTTC,CASSLGSRGSRYEQYF
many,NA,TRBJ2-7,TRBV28,TGTGCCAGCAGTAGGAGACCAGGAAGAACCGAGCAGTACTTC,CASSRRPGRTEQYF
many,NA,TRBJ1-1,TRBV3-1,TGTGCCAGTCAACAGTGGAACACTGAAGCTTTCTTT,CASQQWNTEAFF
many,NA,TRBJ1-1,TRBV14,TGTGCCAGCAGCCAAGGGGCAGTGCCTGAAGCTTTCTTT,CASSQGAVPEAFF
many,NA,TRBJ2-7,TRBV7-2,TGTGCCAGCAGCCAAATCGACGTCGATCCTGGGTCTTGGGAGCAGTACTTC,CASSQIDVDPGSWEQYF
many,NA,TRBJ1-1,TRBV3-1,TGTGCCAGCAGCCAAGTTCTGAAATCCCGGTCGGGCGCTGAAGCTTTCTTT,CASSQVLKSRSGAEAFF
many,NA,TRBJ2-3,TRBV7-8,TGTGCCAGCAGCTTAGGGGACATTTGGTTTGATACGCAGTATTTT,CASSLGDIWFDTQYF
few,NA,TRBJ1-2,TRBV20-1,TGCAGTGCCGAAGACATGGGGGTGGCGTACTATGGCTACACCTTC,CSAEDMGVAYYGYTF
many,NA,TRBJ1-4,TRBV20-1,TGCAGTGCTAGAGACGGTACAGCCAAAGAAAAACTGTTTTTT,CSARDGTAKEKLFF
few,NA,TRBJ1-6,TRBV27,TGTGCCAGCAGTTTGGGGGGGCTAAATTCACCCCTCCACTTT,CASSLGGLNSPLHF
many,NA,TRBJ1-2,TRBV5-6,TGTGCCAGCAGCTCCGAGTTCCGGGGGGCGATTAACTATGGCTACACCTTC,CASSSEFRGAINYGYTF
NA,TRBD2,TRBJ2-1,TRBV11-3,TGTGCCAGCAGCTTAGAGGGACTAGCGGGTGAGCAGTTCTTC,CASSLEGLAGEQFF
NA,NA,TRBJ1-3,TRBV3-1,TGTGCCAGCAGCCAGTGGGACGGAGGAAACACCATATATTTT,CASSQWDGGNTIYF
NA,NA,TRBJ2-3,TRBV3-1,TGTGCCAGCAGCCCGGGGTCCAGAGATACGCAGTATTTT,CASSPGSRDTQYF
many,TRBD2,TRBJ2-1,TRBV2,TGTGCCAGCAGTGCAGCGGGAGTAACCGAAAATGAGCAGTTCTTC,CASSAAGVTENEQFF
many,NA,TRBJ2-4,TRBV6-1,TGTGCCAGCAGTGTTTCAACGGTAGCCAAAAACATTCAGTACTTC,CASSVSTVAKNIQYF
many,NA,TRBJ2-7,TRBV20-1,TGCAGTGCGTCAGCAGCGTCAGCGAACTACGAGCAGTACTTC,CSASAASANYEQYF
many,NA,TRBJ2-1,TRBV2,TGTGCCAGCCTTATAGGCGCCGGCTCCTACAATGAGCAGTTCTTC,CASLIGAGSYNEQFF
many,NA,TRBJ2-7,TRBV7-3,TGTGCCAGCAGCTTAACGTCCAGGGGTGGGTACGAGCAGTACTTC,CASSLTSRGGYEQYF
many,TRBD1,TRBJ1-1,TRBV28,TGTGCCAGCAGTACCGGGACAGGGGTGGCCGGTACTGAAGCTTTCTTT,CASSTGTGVAGTEAFF
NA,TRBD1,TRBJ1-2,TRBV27,TGTGCCAGCAGGATATCTCGGACAGGCTATGGCTACACCTTC,CASRISRTGYGYTF
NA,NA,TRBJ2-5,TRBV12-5,TGTGCTAGTGGTTTGGACGTTGGGGAGACCCAGTACTTC,CASGLDVGETQYF
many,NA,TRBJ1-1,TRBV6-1,TGTGCCAGCAGTGTTACATGGAACACTGAAGCTTTCTTT,CASSVTWNTEAFF
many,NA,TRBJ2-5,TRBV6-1,TGTGCCAGCAGTAAACACGGGGAGACCCAGTACTTC,CASSKHGETQYF
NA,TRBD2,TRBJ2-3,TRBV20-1,TGCAGTGCTAGGGCACTAGCGGGAATTTGGGCAGATACGCAGTATTTT,CSARALAGIWADTQYF
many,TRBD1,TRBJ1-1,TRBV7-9,TGTGCCAGCAGCTTCGGGACAGGGAACACTGAAGCTTTCTTT,CASSFGTGNTEAFF
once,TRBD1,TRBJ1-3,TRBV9,TGTGCCAGCAGCCCGGGACAGAGGCCGCTTTACACCATATATTTT,CASSPGQRPLYTIYF
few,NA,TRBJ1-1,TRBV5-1,TGCGCCAGCAGCCCCAACGAAATAAACACTGAAGCTTTCTTT,CASSPNEINTEAFF
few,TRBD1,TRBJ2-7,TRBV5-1,TGCGCCAGCAGCTTGGTCCGGGACAGTACCTACGAGCAGTACTTC,CASSLVRDSTYEQYF
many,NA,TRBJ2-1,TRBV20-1,TGCAGTGCTATGATAACCTCTTTATATATCTCCTACAATGAGCAGTTCTTC,CSAMITSLYISYNEQFF
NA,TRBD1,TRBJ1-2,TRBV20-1,TGCAGTGACAGGGGTGGCTACACCTTC,CSDRGGYTF
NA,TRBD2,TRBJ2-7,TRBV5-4,TGTGCCAGCAGCGGGCAAGGGTCGGGACTAGCGGGAGAAGGGGGCTACGAGCAGTACTTC,CASSGQGSGLAGEGGYEQYF
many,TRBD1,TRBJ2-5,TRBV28,TGTGCCAGCAGAGGGACAGTCCAAGAGACCCAGTACTTC,CASRGTVQETQYF
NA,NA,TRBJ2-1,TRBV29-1,TGCAGCGTTGGGACGGGAGTGGATAATGAGCAGTTCTTC,CSVGTGVDNEQFF
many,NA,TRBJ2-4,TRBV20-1,TGCAGTGCTAGAGGGGAGGGGGGGAACATTCAGTACTTC,CSARGEGGNIQYF